The 14 T cell receptor beta chains below were found in one sample sequenced in a study of blood T cell repertoires in COVID-19 (dated by TCRdb to 2019 to 2021). The library was generated by the immunoSEQ multiplex PCR assay. The table comes from immuneACCESS by way of TCRdb, which keeps in-frame sequences with V and J called. Part of the clones is missing from these tables; in studies checked, under half for an unresolved V gene and the rest for unknown reasons. The sample table holds roughly 250,000 clones, of which approximately 90% were seen once. Under 2.5% of the sample belongs to the ten largest clones. Material: peripheral blood. The receptors shown here come from a woman between 35 and 50 years old who had recovered from COVID-19.

The chain is built from TRBV4-2 and TRBJ1-4, with a tentative D call TRBD1 (5 bases). The V and J ends lost 1 base and 8 bases respectively, with 20 bases between them. CDR1 and CDR2 from the germline V gene are LGHNA and YNFKEQ. The CDR3 has 17 residues. CDR3 sequence: CASSQGIGAGSREKLFF. The CDR3 DNA reads TGTGCCAGCAGCCAAGGTATAGGCGCAGGGTCAAGGGAAAAACTGTTTTTT.

The V and J genes are TRBV3-1 (or the pseudogene TRBV3-2) and TRBJ2-6; 8 bases fit TRBD2. The CDR3 has 14 amino acids. Germline CDR1 is LGHDT and CDR2 is YNNKEL (reference sequence). The V segment lost 7 bases and the J segment 2 bases; nucleotides outside the gene matches: 1. CDR3 loop: CASNGGAGANVLTF. The CDR3 bases are TGTGCCAGCAACGGGGGGGCTGGGGCCAACGTCCTGACTTTC.

This chain joins TRBV28 and TRBJ2-7; 7 bases map to TRBD1. The germline CDR1 and CDR2 sequences are MDHEN and SYDVKM. Unmatched junction bases numbered 5, after V lost 7 bases and J lost 5 bases. The CDR3 covers 12 residues. The CDR3 DNA follows: TGTGCCAGCATTGACAGGGTCCACGAGCAGTACTTC. Amino acid sequence: CASIDRVHEQYF.

The chain recombines TRBV6-2 or TRBV6-3 with TRBJ1-2, with unresolved D. The V end lost 5 bases, the J end lost 0 bases, and 10 bases lay between the germline ends. Germline CDR1 reads MNHEY; CDR2 reads SVGEGT. This CDR3 has 14 residues. CDR3 DNA sequence: TGTGCCAGCAGTAGAGGCCTAGCTAACTATGGCTACACCTTC. Amino acids: CASSRGLANYGYTF.

J is TRBJ2-5 and V is TRBV7-3; D perhaps matches TRBD1 (6 bases). Germline assignment: CDR1 SGHTA and CDR2 FQGTGA. The ends were cut back, 3 bases at V and 5 bases at J, with 13 bases in the middle. The CDR3 has 14 residues. The CDR3 region is CASSLAGRGETQYF. In DNA form, the CDR3 reads TGTGCCAGCAGCTTGGCGGGCAGGGGCGAGACCCAGTACTTC. Based on the CDR3 plus reference TRBV7-3 and TRBJ2-5, the full variable domain is GAGVSQTPSNKVTEKGKYVELRCDPISGHTALYWYRQSLGQGPEFLIYFQGTGAADDSGLPNDRFFAVRPEGSVSTLKIQRTERGDSAVYLCASSLAGRGETQYFGPGTRLLVL.

The chain carries TRBV3-1 (or the pseudogene TRBV3-2) and TRBJ2-1; 8 bases fit TRBD2. Per germline, CDR1 LGHDT and CDR2 YNNKEL (reference sequence). The CDR3 length is 15 residues. With 4 bases clipped from V and 2 bases from J, the junction kept 4 bases outside the gene matches. In DNA, the CDR3 is TGTGCCAGCAGCCCTCAGCGGGGGACCTACAATGAGCAGTTCTTC. This codes for CASSPQRGTYNEQFF.

This rearrangement joins TRBV27 to TRBJ2-7, with D tentatively TRBD2 (6 bases). CDR3 length: 15 amino acids. Trimming shortened V by 7 bases and J by 2 bases, and 18 bases separated the two germline ends. Germline assignment: CDR1 MNHEY and CDR2 SMNVEV (reference sequence). CDR3 sequence: CASTKLLAPAYEQYF. The CDR3 DNA reads TGTGCCAGCACCAAGCTACTAGCCCCCGCCTACGAGCAGTACTTC.

The chain links TRBV9 to TRBJ1-1; 7 positions agree with TRBD1. Looked up from germline, CDR1 is SGDLS and CDR2 is YYNGEE. V shed 4 bases and J 0 bases; nucleotides not matched to a gene: 6. This CDR3 is built from 15 residues. DNA for the CDR3: TGTGCCAGCAGCCCCCGGGACAGCTTGAACACTGAAGCTTTCTTT. Translating gives CASSPRDSLNTEAFF.

The chain uses TRBV6-2 or TRBV6-3 and TRBJ2-4, with 7 bases that match TRBD2. J gave up 1 base and V 5 bases, and 11 bases lay outside the gene matches. The CDR3 extends over 17 amino acids. Per germline, CDR1 MNHEY and CDR2 SVGEGT. The CDR3 sequence is CASSPSTSRGAKNIQYF. Written as DNA, the CDR3 is TGTGCCAGCAGTCCCTCGACTAGCCGAGGGGCCAAAAACATTCAGTACTTC.

The chain recombines TRBV29-1 with TRBJ1-2, with D perhaps matching TRBD1 (5 bases). This CDR3 has 14 amino acids. Germline CDR1 is SQVTM and CDR2 is ANQGSEA. Trimming shortened V by 0 bases and J by 3 bases, and 11 bases separated the two germline ends. The CDR3 loop reads CSVEDRQSHYGYTF. For the CDR3, the DNA is TGCAGCGTTGAAGATCGACAGTCCCACTATGGCTACACCTTC.

The rearrangement links TRBV4-3 to TRBJ1-2; TRBD1 agrees at 8 bases. CDR1 LGHNA and CDR2 YSLEER come from the germline V gene. Trimming at V came to 2 bases and at J to 8 bases, leaving 10 bases not matched to a gene. The CDR3 sequence is 15 residues long. CDR3 region: CASSQRWAGGAGYTF. In nucleotides, the CDR3 is TGCGCCAGCAGCCAACGGTGGGCAGGGGGCGCCGGCTACACCTTC.

The chain has TRBV9 and TRBJ1-2; TRBD1 matches 10 bases. Germline loops: CDR1 SGDLS, CDR2 YYNGEE. Trimming at V came to 0 bases and at J to 6 bases, leaving 5 bases not matched to a gene. The CDR3 runs to 15 residues. Written as DNA, the CDR3 is TGTGCCAGCAGCGTAGAAAGGGACAGGGGCGATGGCTACACCTTC. This codes for CASSVERDRGDGYTF.

In nucleotides, the CDR3 is TGTGCCAGCAGCTTAGAGCGGGGCTCCTACAATGAGCAGTTCTTC. Encoded protein: CASSLERGSYNEQFF. This chain joins TRBV11-1 and TRBJ2-1; 7 bases are a match to TRBD2. Per the germline V gene, CDR1 is SGHAT and CDR2 is FQDESV (reference sequence). This CDR3 is 15 amino acids long. Trimming took 1 base from V and 0 from J; bases not matched to a gene: 0.

This clone was detected only a few times. The CDR3 DNA sequence: TGTGCCAGCAGCCGGGGTGGATGGTACTCCTACGAGCAGTACTTC. Amino acid sequence: CASSRGGWYSYEQYF. The rearrangement links TRBV5-8 to TRBJ2-7; TRBD2 is a possible D gene (5 bases). Germline assignment: CDR1 SGHTS and CDR2 YDEGEE. Trimming left V 4 bases short and J 0 bases short, with 14 bases between. This CDR3 is built from 15 residues.